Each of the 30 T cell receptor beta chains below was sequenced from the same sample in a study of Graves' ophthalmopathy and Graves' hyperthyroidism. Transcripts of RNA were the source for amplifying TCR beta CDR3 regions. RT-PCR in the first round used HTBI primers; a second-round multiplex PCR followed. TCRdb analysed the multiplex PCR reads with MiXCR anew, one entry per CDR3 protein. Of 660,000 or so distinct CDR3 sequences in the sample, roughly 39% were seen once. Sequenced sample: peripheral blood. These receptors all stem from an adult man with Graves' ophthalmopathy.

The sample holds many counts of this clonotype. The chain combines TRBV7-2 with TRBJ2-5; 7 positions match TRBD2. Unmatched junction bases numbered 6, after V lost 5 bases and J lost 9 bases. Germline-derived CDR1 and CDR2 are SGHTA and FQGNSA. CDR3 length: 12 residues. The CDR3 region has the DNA TGTGCCAGCAGCCTAGGTCGGGGGGCCCAGTACTTC. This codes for CASSLGRGAQYF.

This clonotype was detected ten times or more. CDR3 sequence reads: CASSAWGTGDQPQHF. CDR3 DNA sequence: TGTGCCAGCAGCGCCTGGGGGACAGGGGATCAGCCCCAGCATTTT. This chain joins TRBV7-2 and TRBJ1-5; 10 nucleotides agree with TRBD1. CDR3 size: 15 residues. Trimming took 5 bases from V and 5 from J; bases not matched to a gene: 6. Germline V gene data show CDR1 as SGHTA and CDR2 as FQGNSA.

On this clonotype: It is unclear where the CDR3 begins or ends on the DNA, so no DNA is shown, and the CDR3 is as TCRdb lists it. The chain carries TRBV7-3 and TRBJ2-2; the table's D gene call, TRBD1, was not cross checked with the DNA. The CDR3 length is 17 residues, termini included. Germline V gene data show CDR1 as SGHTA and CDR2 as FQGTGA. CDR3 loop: CASIQVGGQETPGSCFF.

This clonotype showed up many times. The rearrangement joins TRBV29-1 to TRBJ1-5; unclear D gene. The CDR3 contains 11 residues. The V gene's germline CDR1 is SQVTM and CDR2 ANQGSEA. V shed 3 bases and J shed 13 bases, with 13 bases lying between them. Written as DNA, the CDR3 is TGCAGCGTTGAGAGCGGGAGGGAACAGCATTTT. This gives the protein CSVESGREQHF.

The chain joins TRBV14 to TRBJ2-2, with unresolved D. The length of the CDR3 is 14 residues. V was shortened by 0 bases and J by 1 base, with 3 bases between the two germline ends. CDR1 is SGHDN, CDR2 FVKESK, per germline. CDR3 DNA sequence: TGTGCCAGCAGCCAAGAATGGAACACCGGGGAGCTGTTTTTT. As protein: CASSQEWNTGELFF.

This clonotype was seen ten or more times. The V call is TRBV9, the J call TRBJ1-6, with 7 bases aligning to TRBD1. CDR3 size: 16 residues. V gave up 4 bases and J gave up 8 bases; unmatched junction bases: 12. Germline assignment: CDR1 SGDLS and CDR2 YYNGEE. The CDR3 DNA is TGTGCCAGCAGCCCGCGTGGGGGGACAGATGATTCACCCCTCCACTTT. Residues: CASSPRGGTDDSPLHF.

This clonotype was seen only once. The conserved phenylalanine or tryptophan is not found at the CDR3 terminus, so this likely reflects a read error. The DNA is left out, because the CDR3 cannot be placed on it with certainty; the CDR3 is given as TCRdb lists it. CDR3 amino acids: CASSTGIP. This rearrangement joins TRBV7-6 to TRBJ1-1. The germline CDR1 and CDR2 sequences are SGHVS and FNYEAQ. The CDR3 contains 8 residues when both ends are counted.

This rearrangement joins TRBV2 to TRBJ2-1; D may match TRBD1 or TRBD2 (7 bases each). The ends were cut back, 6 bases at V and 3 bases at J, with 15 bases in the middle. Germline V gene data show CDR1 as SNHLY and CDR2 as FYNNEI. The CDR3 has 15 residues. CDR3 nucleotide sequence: TGTGCCAGCAGCTTGACAGGGAGGGGCTACAATGAGCAGTTCTTC. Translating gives CASSLTGRGYNEQFF.

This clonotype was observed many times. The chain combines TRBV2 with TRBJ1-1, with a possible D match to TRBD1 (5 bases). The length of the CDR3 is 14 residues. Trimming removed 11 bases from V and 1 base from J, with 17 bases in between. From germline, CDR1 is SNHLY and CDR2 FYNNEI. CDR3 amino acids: CAGSGGGKNTEAFF. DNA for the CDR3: TGTGCCGGCTCCGGGGGAGGGAAGAACACTGAAGCTTTCTTT.

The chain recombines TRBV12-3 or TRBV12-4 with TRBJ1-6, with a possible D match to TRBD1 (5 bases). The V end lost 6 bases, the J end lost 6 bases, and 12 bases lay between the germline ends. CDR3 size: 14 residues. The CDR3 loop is CASSRRDLNSPLHF. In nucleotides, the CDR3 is TGTGCCAGCAGCCGCCGGGACCTTAATTCACCCCTCCACTTT.

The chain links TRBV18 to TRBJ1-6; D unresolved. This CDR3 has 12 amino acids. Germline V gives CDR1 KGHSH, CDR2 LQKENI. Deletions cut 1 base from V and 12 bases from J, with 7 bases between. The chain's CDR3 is CASSPLEGPLHF. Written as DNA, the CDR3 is TGTGCCAGCTCACCACTAGAAGGACCCCTCCACTTT.

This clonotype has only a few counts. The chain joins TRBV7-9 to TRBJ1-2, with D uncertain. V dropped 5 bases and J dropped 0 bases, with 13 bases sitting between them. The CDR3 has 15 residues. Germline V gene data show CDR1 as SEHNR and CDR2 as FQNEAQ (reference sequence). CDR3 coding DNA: TGTGCCAGCAGCCATTGGAAAGAAGCTAACTATGGCTACACCTTC. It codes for CASSHWKEANYGYTF.

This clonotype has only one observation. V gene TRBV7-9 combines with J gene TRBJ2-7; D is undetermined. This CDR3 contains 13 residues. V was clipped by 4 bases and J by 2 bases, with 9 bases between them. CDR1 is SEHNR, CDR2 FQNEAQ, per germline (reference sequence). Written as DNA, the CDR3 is TGTGCCAGCAGCTCCCTTGAAACCTACGAGCAGTACTTC. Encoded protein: CASSSLETYEQYF.

The DNA of the CDR3 is TGCAGCGTAGACAGCAGCGGCTATGGCTACACCTTC. It codes for CSVDSSGYGYTF. V and J are TRBV29-1 and TRBJ1-2, with D maybe TRBD1 (5 bases). Germline CDR1 reads SQVTM; CDR2 reads ANQGSEA. The CDR3 has 12 amino acids. Trimming pared 6 bases from V and 4 bases from J, leaving 12 bases between.

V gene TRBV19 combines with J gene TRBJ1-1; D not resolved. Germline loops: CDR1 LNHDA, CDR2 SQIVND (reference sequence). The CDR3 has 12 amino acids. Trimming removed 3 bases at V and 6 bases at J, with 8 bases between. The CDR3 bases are TGTGCCAGTAGTATTTCTGAATCTGAAGCTTTCTTT. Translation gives CASSISESEAFF.

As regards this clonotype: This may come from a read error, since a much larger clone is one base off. In DNA, the CDR3 is TGCAGTGCTCGTAGGGGGCTCGGGGAGCTGTTTTTT. Its protein is CSARRGLGELFF. The chain combines TRBV20-1 with TRBJ2-2; 7 bases map to TRBD1. Germline CDR1 reads DFQATT; CDR2 reads SNEGSKA (reference sequence). Trimming removed 5 bases from V and 7 bases from J; junction bases left unmatched: 4. The CDR3 covers 12 residues.

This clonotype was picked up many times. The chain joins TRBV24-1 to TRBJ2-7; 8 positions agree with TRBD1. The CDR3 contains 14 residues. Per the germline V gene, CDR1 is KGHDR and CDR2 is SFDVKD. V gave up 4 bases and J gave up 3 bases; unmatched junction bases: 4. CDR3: CATSEGQVLYEQYF. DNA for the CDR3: TGTGCCACCAGTGAGGGACAGGTGCTCTACGAGCAGTACTTC.

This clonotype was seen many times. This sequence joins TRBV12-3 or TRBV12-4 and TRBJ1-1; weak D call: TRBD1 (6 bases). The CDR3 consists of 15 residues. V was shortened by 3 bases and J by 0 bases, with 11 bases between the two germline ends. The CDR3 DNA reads TGTGCCAGCAGTTTCGCTGGACAGTTGAACACTGAAGCTTTCTTT. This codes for CASSFAGQLNTEAFF.

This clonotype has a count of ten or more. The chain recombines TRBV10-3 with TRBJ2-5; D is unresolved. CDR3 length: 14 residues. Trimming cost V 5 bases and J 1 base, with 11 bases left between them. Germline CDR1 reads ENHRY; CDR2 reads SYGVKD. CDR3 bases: TGTGCCATCAGTTCTTTCGTGGCCCAAGAGACCCAGTACTTC. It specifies CAISSFVAQETQYF.

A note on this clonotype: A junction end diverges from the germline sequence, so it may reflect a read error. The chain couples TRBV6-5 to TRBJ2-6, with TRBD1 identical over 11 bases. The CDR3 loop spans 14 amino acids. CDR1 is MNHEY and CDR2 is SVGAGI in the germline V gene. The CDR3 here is CASSPGTGGNVLTF. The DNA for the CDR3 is TGTGCCAGCAGCCCCGGGACAGGGGGCAACGTCCTGACTTTC.

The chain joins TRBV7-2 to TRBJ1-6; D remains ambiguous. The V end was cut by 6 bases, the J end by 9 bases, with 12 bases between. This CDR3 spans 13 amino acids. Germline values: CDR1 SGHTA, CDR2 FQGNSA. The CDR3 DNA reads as TGTGCCAGCAGGGGGTCTCGGGCTTCACCCCTCCACTTT. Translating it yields CASRGSRASPLHF.

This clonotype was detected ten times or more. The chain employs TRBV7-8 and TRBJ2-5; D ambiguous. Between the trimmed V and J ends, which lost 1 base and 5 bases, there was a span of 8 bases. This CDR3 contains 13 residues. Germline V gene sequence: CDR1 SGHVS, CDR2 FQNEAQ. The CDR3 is CASSLDPGETQYF. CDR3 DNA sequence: TGTGCCAGCAGCTTAGATCCCGGGGAGACCCAGTACTTC.

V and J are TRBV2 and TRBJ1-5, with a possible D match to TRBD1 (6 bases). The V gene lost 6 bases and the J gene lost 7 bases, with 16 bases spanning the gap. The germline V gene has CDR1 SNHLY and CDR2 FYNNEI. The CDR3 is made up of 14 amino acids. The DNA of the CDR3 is TGTGCCAGCAGCTCAAGGACGGGGGGCCAGCCCCAGCATTTT. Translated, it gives CASSSRTGGQPQHF.

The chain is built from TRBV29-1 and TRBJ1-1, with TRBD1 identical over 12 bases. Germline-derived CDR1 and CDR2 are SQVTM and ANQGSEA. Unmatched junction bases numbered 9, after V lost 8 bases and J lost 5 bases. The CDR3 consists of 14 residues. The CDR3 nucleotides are TGCAGCACACCGGGACAGGGGGCGCGAACTGAAGCTTTCTTT. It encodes CSTPGQGARTEAFF.

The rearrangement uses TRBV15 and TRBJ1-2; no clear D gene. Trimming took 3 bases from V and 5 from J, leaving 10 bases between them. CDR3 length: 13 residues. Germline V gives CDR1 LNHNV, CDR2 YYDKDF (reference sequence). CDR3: CATSSPPQYGYTF. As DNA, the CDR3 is TGTGCCACCAGCAGTCCGCCCCAATATGGCTACACCTTC. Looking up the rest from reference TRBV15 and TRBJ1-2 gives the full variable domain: DAMVIQNPRYQVTQFGKPVTLSCSQTLNHNVMYWYQQKSSQAPKLLFHYYDKDFNNEADTPDNFQSRRPNTSFCFLDIRSPGLGDTAMYLCATSSPPQYGYTFGSGTRLTVV.

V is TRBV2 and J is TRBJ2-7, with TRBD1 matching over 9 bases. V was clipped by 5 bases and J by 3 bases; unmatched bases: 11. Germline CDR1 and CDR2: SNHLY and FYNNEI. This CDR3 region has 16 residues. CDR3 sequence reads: CASSYKATGGYYEQYF. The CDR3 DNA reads TGTGCCAGCAGTTACAAGGCCACAGGGGGCTACTACGAGCAGTACTTC.

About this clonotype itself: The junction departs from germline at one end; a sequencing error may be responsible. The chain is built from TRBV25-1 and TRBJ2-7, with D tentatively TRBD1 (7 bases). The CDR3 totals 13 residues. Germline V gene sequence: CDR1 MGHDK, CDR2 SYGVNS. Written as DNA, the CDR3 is TGTGCCAGTAGTCCCCAGGGGGGCCGGGAGCAGCACTTC. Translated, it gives CASSPQGGREQHF.

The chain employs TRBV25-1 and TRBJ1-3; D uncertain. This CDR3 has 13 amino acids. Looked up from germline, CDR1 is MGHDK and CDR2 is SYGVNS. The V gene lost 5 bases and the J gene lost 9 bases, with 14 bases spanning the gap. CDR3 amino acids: CASSNTNSGTIYF. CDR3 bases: TGTGCCAGCAGTAACACGAACTCCGGCACCATATATTTT.

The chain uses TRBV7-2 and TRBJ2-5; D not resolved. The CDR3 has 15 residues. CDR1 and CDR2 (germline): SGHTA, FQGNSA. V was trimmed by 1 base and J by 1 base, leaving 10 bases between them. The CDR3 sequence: CASSLGWAAQETQYF. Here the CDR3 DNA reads TGTGCCAGCAGCTTAGGATGGGCAGCCCAAGAGACCCAGTACTTC.

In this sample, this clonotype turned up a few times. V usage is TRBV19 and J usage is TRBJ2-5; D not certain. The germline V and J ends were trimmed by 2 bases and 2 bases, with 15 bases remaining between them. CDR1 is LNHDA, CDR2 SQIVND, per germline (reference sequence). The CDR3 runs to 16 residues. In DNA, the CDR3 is TGTGCCAGTAGTATAATATTAGGGCTGCCTCAAGAGACCCAGTACTTC. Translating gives CASSIILGLPQETQYF.